These 26 T cell receptor beta chains share one sample of origin, sequenced in a study of blood T cell repertoires in COVID-19. Only in-frame clones appear in the TCRdb table, and some are missing; sequencing was by immunoSEQ multiplex PCR. The sample consists of approximately 360,000 clones, 70% to 90% of them appearing once. Sequences were obtained from PBMCs or T cells enriched from blood (not recorded which). The receptors come from a man in his forties in a cohort exposed to, infected with or recovered from COVID-19 (not recorded which).

The chain uses TRBV10-1 and TRBJ2-3; 11 nucleotides match TRBD2. CDR1 and CDR2 from the germline V gene are WNHNN and SYGVQD (reference sequence). This CDR3 contains 14 residues. V lost 6 bases to trimming and J lost 4 bases; unmatched junction nucleotides: 3. CDR3 nucleotide sequence: TGCGCCAGCAGCCTGGGACTAGCGGCAGATACGCAGTATTTT. Translating gives CASSLGLAADTQYF.

V and J are TRBV30 and TRBJ2-1; D is perhaps TRBD2 (6 bases). The CDR3 length is 13 residues. V dropped 5 bases and J dropped 0 bases, with 8 bases sitting between them. CDR1 and CDR2 from the germline V gene are GTSNPN and SVGIG (reference sequence). CDR3 region: CAWAGSSYNEQFF. CDR3 in DNA: TGTGCCTGGGCGGGGAGCTCCTACAATGAGCAGTTCTTC.

The V and J genes are TRBV9 and TRBJ2-1; 8 bases line up with TRBD2. The germline V gene encodes CDR1 SGDLS and CDR2 YYNGEE. With V trimmed by 0 bases and J by 7 bases, 6 bases remained unmatched. The CDR3 has 15 residues. The CDR3 bases are TGTGCCAGCAGCGTAGCCGGGAGGGATGGTAATGAGCAGTTCTTC. This translates into CASSVAGRDGNEQFF. The variable domain in full, completed from reference TRBV9 and TRBJ2-1, reads DSGVTQTPKHLITATGQRVTLRCSPRSGDLSVYWYQQSLDQGLQFLIQYYNGEERAKGNILERFSAQQFPDLHSELNLSSLELGDSALYFCASSVAGRDGNEQFFGPGTRLTVL.

The chain joins TRBV5-1 to TRBJ1-1; 9 bases align to TRBD1. CDR3 length equals 15 residues. The trim removed 4 bases at V and 4 bases at J, leaving 8 bases unmatched. CDR1 is SGHRS, CDR2 YFSETQ, per germline. The CDR3 nucleotides are TGCGCCAGCAGCGCCTCAACAGGGGGCGGCACTGAAGCTTTCTTT. Its protein product is CASSASTGGGTEAFF.

The chain couples TRBV9 to TRBJ2-3; 9 nucleotides match TRBD2. With V trimmed by 3 bases and J by 5 bases, 7 bases remained unmatched. The germline V gene has CDR1 SGDLS and CDR2 YYNGEE. The CDR3 covers 15 residues. CDR3 sequence (DNA): TGTGCCAGCAGCGGGCCTAGCGGGATAGGAGATACGCAGTATTTT. Translating it yields CASSGPSGIGDTQYF.

V and J are TRBV5-6 and TRBJ2-1; D is uncertain. The CDR3 extends over 15 amino acids. V lost 0 bases to trimming and J lost 0 bases, with 7 bases between them. Looked up from germline, CDR1 is SGHDT and CDR2 is YYEEEE. The CDR3 DNA follows: TGTGCCAGCAGCTTGGACAAGTTCTCCTACAATGAGCAGTTCTTC. As protein: CASSLDKFSYNEQFF.

V usage is TRBV10-1 and J usage is TRBJ2-2; 11 bases agree with TRBD2. Germline V gene data show CDR1 as WNHNN and CDR2 as SYGVQD (reference sequence). The V gene end was trimmed by 4 bases and the J gene end by 5 bases; junction bases not matched to a gene: 6. CDR3 length equals 16 residues. The CDR3 here is CASSGTSGRGTGELFF. The DNA for the CDR3 is TGCGCCAGCAGTGGAACTAGCGGGAGAGGTACCGGGGAGCTGTTTTTT.

The chain joins TRBV2 to TRBJ2-4; 10 positions match TRBD1. CDR3 length: 13 amino acids. J lost 5 bases, V lost 7 bases, and 2 bases had no gene match. The germline V gene has CDR1 SNHLY and CDR2 FYNNEI. CDR3 nucleotides: TGTGCCAGCACCGGACAGGGGGAAAACATTCAGTACTTC. Protein: CASTGQGENIQYF.

The J gene is TRBJ1-1, the V gene TRBV7-9, with TRBD1 identical over 8 bases. This CDR3 is 15 amino acids long. Germline V gene sequence: CDR1 SEHNR, CDR2 FQNEAQ (reference sequence). With 6 bases clipped from V and 7 bases from J, the junction kept 13 bases outside the gene matches. As DNA, the CDR3 is TGTGCCAGCAGACCCCAAATTACAGGGGGTGGTGAAGCTTTCTTT. Protein sequence: CASRPQITGGGEAFF.

This chain connects TRBV5-4 to TRBJ1-2, with 7 positions matching TRBD1. Germline V gene sequence: CDR1 SGHNT, CDR2 YYREEE (reference sequence). V was pared by 3 bases and J by 7 bases, with 9 bases of the junction left unmatched. CDR3 length: 14 residues. The CDR3 DNA follows: TGTGCCAGCAGCTCCACACAGGGGCAGGGTGGCTACACCTTC. It specifies CASSSTQGQGGYTF.

The chain is built from TRBV19 and TRBJ2-1, with 7 bases matching TRBD1. The CDR3 has 15 amino acids. Germline CDR1 reads LNHDA; CDR2 reads SQIVND (reference sequence). J was trimmed by 3 bases and V by 5 bases; bases with no gene match: 7. Written as DNA, the CDR3 is TGTGCCAGTAGTTCCGGGACAGCAAACTACAATGAGCAGTTCTTC. It yields the protein CASSSGTANYNEQFF.

The DNA of the CDR3 is TGCGCCAGCAGCTTGGCGTTTTCTGGGGCCAACGTCCTGACTTTC. Translated, it gives CASSLAFSGANVLTF. The genes are TRBV5-1 and TRBJ2-6, with D unresolved. V was clipped by 0 bases and J by 1 base, with 5 bases between them. The germline V gene has CDR1 SGHRS and CDR2 YFSETQ. This CDR3 region has 15 residues.

J is TRBJ2-3 and V is TRBV14; TRBD2 agrees at 10 bases. Germline values: CDR1 SGHDN, CDR2 FVKESK. The CDR3 is made up of 17 amino acids. The J segment lost 0 bases and the V segment lost 2 bases, leaving 5 bases of the junction unmatched. The CDR3 is CASSQWSGRASTDTQYF. CDR3 nucleotide sequence: TGTGCCAGCAGCCAATGGAGCGGGAGGGCTAGCACAGATACGCAGTATTTT.

This sequence joins TRBV29-1 and TRBJ2-3, with 14 bases that match TRBD2. Germline V gene data show CDR1 as SQVTM and CDR2 as ANQGSEA. The CDR3 totals 16 residues. The V gene end was trimmed by 4 bases and the J gene end by 0 bases; junction bases not matched to a gene: 3. This chain's CDR3 is CSVGGLAGGSTDTQYF. CDR3 nucleotides: TGCAGCGTTGGTGGACTAGCGGGAGGAAGCACAGATACGCAGTATTTT.

V is TRBV18 and J is TRBJ1-6; 10 bases match TRBD1. Looked up from germline, CDR1 is KGHSH and CDR2 is LQKENI. The CDR3 has 13 residues. V lost 6 bases and J lost 10; bases outside the gene matches: 3. In DNA, the CDR3 is TGTGCCAGCTCCCGGGACAGGGGATCACCCCTCCACTTT. It encodes CASSRDRGSPLHF. Looking up the rest from reference TRBV18 and TRBJ1-6 gives the full variable domain: NAGVMQNPRHLVRRRGQEARLRCSPMKGHSHVYWYRQLPEEGLKFMVYLQKENIIDESGMPKERFSAEFPKEGPSILRIQQVVRGDSAAYFCASSRDRGSPLHFGNGTRLTVT.

In its sample, this clone was seen a few times. This rearrangement joins TRBV19 to TRBJ1-5; no reliable D call. The germline gives CDR1 LNHDA, CDR2 SQIVND (reference sequence). This CDR3 spans 14 amino acids. V dropped 7 bases and J dropped 4 bases, with 14 bases sitting between them. In nucleotides, the CDR3 is TGTGCCAGTAAACTACAAGAAGAAAATCAGCCCCAGCATTTT. Residues: CASKLQEENQPQHF.

V is TRBV7-9 and J is TRBJ2-7; weak D call: TRBD1 (5 bases). This CDR3 comprises 15 residues. CDR1 is SEHNR, CDR2 FQNEAQ, per germline (reference sequence). Deletions cut 5 bases from V and 6 bases from J, with 20 bases between. This CDR3 is CASSPQVVQTSEQYF. The CDR3 DNA follows: TGTGCCAGCAGCCCACAGGTCGTTCAGACCTCCGAGCAGTACTTC. The full variable domain, its missing parts supplied by reference TRBV7-9 and TRBJ2-7, is DTGVSQNPRHKITKRGQNVTFRCDPISEHNRLYWYRQTLGQGPEFLTYFQNEAQLEKSRLLSDRFSAERPKGSFSTLEIQRTEQGDSAMYLCASSPQVVQTSEQYFGPGTRLTVT.

The chain recombines TRBV11-2 with TRBJ2-1, with TRBD2 matching over 7 bases. Germline-derived CDR1 and CDR2 are SGHAT and FQNNGV. The CDR3 runs 17 residues. V was pared by 0 bases and J by 7 bases, with 12 bases of the junction left unmatched. The CDR3 sequence is CASSLDRGGLGRNEQFF. The CDR3 region has the DNA TGTGCCAGCAGCTTAGATCGGGGCGGTCTCGGGAGGAATGAGCAGTTCTTC.

The J gene is TRBJ2-1, the V gene TRBV5-1, with D possibly matching TRBD2 (5 bases). This CDR3 comprises 15 residues. Trimming cost V 0 bases and J 8 bases, with 15 bases left between them. Germline-derived CDR1 and CDR2 are SGHRS and YFSETQ. The CDR3 loop is CASSLGASRSDEQFF. The DNA for the CDR3 is TGCGCCAGCAGCTTGGGTGCTAGCAGGTCGGATGAGCAGTTCTTC. The complete variable domain, with remaining parts taken from reference TRBV5-1 and TRBJ2-1, reads KAGVTQTPRYLIKTRGQQVTLSCSPISGHRSVSWYQQTPGQGLQFLFEYFSETQRNKGNFPGRFSGRQFSNSRSEMNVSTLELGDSALYLCASSLGASRSDEQFFGPGTRLTVL.

This clone was counted a single time. This chain links TRBV7-2 with TRBJ2-7, with D hard to call. Trimming shortened V by 5 bases and J by 2 bases, and 10 bases separated the two germline ends. This CDR3 region has 13 residues. Germline loops: CDR1 SGHTA, CDR2 FQGNSA. Here the CDR3 DNA reads TGTGCCAGCAGCCCCCCTATCCCCTACGAGCAGTACTTC. The encoded protein is CASSPPIPYEQYF.

This clone was counted once. The gene calls are TRBV11-2 and TRBJ1-6; 7 positions match TRBD1. In germline, CDR1 is SGHAT, CDR2 FQNNGV. V gave up 4 bases and J gave up 1 base; unmatched junction bases: 7. The CDR3 is 17 residues long. The CDR3 protein is CASSSETGRSYNSPLHF. The CDR3, as DNA: TGTGCCAGCAGCTCGGAGACAGGGCGATCCTATAATTCACCCCTCCACTTT. Based on the CDR3 plus reference TRBV11-2 and TRBJ1-6, the full variable domain is EAGVAQSPRYKIIEKRQSVAFWCNPISGHATLYWYQQILGQGPKLLIQFQNNGVVDDSQLPKDRFSAERLKGVDSTLKIQPAKLEDSAVYLCASSSETGRSYNSPLHFGNGTRLTVT.

The V gene is TRBV7-9, the J gene TRBJ2-3, with D possibly being TRBD1 (6 bases). The germline V gene has CDR1 SEHNR and CDR2 FQNEAQ (reference sequence). There are 17 residues in the CDR3. V was shortened by 5 bases and J by 2 bases, with 20 bases between the two germline ends. This CDR3 is CASSLGGSGQNTDTQYF. The CDR3 DNA follows: TGTGCCAGCAGCCTTGGGGGCAGCGGACAGAACACAGATACGCAGTATTTT. Using reference TRBV7-9 and TRBJ2-3 for the parts outside the CDR3, the full variable domain is DTGVSQNPRHKITKRGQNVTFRCDPISEHNRLYWYRQTLGQGPEFLTYFQNEAQLEKSRLLSDRFSAERPKGSFSTLEIQRTEQGDSAMYLCASSLGGSGQNTDTQYFGPGTRLTVL.

As DNA, the CDR3 is TGCAGCGTTAGCGAGGGGGCATATGGCTACACCTTC. Translation gives CSVSEGAYGYTF. V gene TRBV29-1 combines with J gene TRBJ1-2, with 7 positions matching TRBD1. The CDR3 is 12 amino acids. J was trimmed by 5 bases and V by 5 bases; bases with no gene match: 5. In germline, CDR1 is SQVTM, CDR2 ANQGSEA. The full variable domain, rest sourced from reference TRBV29-1 and TRBJ1-2, is SAVISQKPSRDICQRGTSLTIQCQVDSQVTMMFWYRQQPGQSLTLIATANQGSEATYESGFVIDKFPISRPNLTFSTLTVSNMSPEDSSIYLCSVSEGAYGYTFGSGTRLTVV.

To note about this clone: Within the sample, other DNA sequences also encode this same CDR3. The chain joins TRBV28 to TRBJ2-1; 8 bases agree with TRBD1. CDR1 MDHEN and CDR2 SYDVKM come from the germline V gene. J lost 10 bases, V lost 4 bases, and 0 bases had no gene match. The CDR3 consists of 11 residues. This CDR3 is CASSYRGEQFF. The CDR3 DNA reads TGTGCCAGCAGTTACAGGGGGGAGCAGTTCTTC.

This sequence joins TRBV28 and TRBJ2-7, with a possible D match to TRBD2 (6 bases). Germline V gene sequence: CDR1 MDHEN, CDR2 SYDVKM. Trimming removed 7 bases at V and 1 base at J, with 14 bases between. The CDR3 has 14 amino acids. The CDR3 DNA reads as TGTGCCAGCATCTCCCGGGGACTTTCCTACGAGCAGTACTTC. This translates into CASISRGLSYEQYF.

The gene calls are TRBV29-1 and TRBJ1-1, with a tentative D call TRBD1 (5 bases). V shed 1 base and J shed 4 bases, with 10 bases lying between them. Germline CDR1 reads SQVTM; CDR2 reads ANQGSEA. The CDR3 sequence is 13 residues long. CDR3 nucleotides: TGCAGCGTTGAAGTCAGGGTGGGCACTGAAGCTTTCTTT. Translated: CSVEVRVGTEAFF.